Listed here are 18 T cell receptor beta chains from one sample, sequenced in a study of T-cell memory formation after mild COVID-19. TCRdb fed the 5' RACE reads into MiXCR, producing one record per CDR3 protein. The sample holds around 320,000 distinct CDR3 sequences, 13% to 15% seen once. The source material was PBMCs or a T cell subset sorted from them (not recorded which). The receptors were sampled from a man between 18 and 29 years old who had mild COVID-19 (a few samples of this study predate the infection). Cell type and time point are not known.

The CDR3 region has the DNA TGTGCCAGCAGCCAAACTTCCCACACCGGGGAGCTGTTTTTT. As protein: CASSQTSHTGELFF. This rearrangement joins TRBV3-1 to TRBJ2-2, with no clear D. The CDR3 spans 14 residues. Germline lookup yields CDR1 LGHDT and CDR2 YNNKEL (reference sequence). V was shortened by 2 bases and J by 3 bases, with 7 bases between the two germline ends.

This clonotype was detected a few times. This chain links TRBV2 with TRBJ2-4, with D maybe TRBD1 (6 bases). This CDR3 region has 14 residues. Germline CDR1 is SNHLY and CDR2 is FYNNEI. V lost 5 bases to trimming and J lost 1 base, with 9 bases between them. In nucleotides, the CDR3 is TGTGCCAGCAGTCCAACAGGGGCCAAAAACATTCAGTACTTC. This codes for CASSPTGAKNIQYF.

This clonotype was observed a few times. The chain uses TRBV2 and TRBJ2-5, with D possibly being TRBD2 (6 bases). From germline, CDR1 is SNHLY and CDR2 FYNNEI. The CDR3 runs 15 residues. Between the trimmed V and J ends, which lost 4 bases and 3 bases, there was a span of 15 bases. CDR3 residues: CASSAHFAGKETQYF. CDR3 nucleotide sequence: TGTGCCAGCAGTGCCCACTTCGCGGGGAAAGAGACCCAGTACTTC.

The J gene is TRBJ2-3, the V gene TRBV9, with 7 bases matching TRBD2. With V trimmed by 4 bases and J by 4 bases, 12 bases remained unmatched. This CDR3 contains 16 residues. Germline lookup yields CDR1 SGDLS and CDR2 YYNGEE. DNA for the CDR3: TGTGCCAGCAGCCCCCTTGCGGGGGAACGTCCAGATACGCAGTATTTT. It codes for CASSPLAGERPDTQYF.

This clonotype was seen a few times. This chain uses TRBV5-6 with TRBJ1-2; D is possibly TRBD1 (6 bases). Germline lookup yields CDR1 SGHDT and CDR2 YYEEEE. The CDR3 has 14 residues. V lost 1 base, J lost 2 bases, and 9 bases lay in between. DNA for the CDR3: TGTGCCAGCAGCTTGCCAGGGGCCAACTATGGCTACACCTTC. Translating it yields CASSLPGANYGYTF.

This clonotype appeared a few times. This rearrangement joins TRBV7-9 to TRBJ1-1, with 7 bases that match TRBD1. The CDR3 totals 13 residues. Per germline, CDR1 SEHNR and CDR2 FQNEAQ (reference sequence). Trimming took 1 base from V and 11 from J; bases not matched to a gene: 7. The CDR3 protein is CASSLVEGARAFF. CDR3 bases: TGTGCCAGCAGCTTAGTGGAGGGGGCGCGGGCTTTCTTT.

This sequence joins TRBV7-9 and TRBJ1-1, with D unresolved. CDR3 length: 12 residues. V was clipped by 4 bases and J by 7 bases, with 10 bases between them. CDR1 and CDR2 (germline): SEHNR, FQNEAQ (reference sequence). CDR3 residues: CASSSFEYEAFF. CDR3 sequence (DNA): TGTGCCAGCAGCTCTTTCGAATATGAAGCTTTCTTT.

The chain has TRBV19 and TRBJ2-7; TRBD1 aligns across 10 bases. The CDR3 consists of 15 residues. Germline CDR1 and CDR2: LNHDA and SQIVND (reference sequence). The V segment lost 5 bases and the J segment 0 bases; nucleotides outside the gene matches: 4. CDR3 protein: CASSAGQGVSYEQYF. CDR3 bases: TGTGCCAGTAGTGCCGGACAGGGGGTCTCCTACGAGCAGTACTTC. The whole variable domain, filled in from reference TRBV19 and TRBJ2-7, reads DGGITQSPKYLFRKEGQNVTLSCEQNLNHDAMYWYRQDPGQGLRLIYYSQIVNDFQKGDIAEGYSVSREKKESFPLTVTSAQKNPTAFYLCASSAGQGVSYEQYFGPGTRLTVT.

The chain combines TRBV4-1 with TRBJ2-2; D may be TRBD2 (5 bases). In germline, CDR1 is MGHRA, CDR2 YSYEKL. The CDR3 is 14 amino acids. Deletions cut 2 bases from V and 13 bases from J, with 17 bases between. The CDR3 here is CASSQMTSGIGLFF. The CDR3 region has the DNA TGCGCCAGCAGCCAAATGACGAGCGGTATCGGGCTGTTTTTT.

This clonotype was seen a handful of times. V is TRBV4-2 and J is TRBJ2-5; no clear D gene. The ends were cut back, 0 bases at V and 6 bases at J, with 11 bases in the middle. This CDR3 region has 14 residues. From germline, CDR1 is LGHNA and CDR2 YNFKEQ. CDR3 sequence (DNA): TGTGCCAGCAGCCAAGATTGGTCGGCACAGACCCAGTACTTC. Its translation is CASSQDWSAQTQYF.

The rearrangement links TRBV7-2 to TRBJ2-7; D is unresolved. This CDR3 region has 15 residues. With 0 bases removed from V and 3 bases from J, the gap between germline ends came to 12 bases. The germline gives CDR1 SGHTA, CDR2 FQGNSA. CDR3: CASSLAPDTVYEQYF. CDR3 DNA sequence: TGTGCCAGCAGCTTAGCCCCCGACACGGTCTACGAGCAGTACTTC.

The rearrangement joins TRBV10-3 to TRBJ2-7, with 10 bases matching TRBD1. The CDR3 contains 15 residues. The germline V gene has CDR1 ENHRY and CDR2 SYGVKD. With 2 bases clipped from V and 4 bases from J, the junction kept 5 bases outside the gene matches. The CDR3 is CAISERGQGLYEQYF. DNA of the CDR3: TGTGCCATCAGTGAGAGGGGACAGGGGCTGTACGAGCAGTACTTC.

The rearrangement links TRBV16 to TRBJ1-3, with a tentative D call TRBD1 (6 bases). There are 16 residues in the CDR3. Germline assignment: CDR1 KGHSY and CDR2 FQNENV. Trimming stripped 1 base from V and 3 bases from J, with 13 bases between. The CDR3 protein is CASSQYEQGDGNTIYF. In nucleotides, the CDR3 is TGTGCCAGCAGCCAATATGAACAGGGAGATGGAAACACCATATATTTT.

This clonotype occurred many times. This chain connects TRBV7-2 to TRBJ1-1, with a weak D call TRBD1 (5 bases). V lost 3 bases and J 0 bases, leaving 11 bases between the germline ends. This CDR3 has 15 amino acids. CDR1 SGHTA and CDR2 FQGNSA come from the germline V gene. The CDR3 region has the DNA TGTGCCAGCAGCTTCCAGGGCAGCATGAACACTGAAGCTTTCTTT. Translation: CASSFQGSMNTEAFF.

CDR3 protein: CSVRNGYQETQYF. CDR3 sequence (DNA): TGCAGCGTCAGAAACGGATACCAAGAGACCCAGTACTTC. The V gene is TRBV29-1, the J gene TRBJ2-5; D is unresolved. Germline values: CDR1 SQVTM, CDR2 ANQGSEA. V was cut by 6 bases and J by 0 bases, with 11 bases left in between. The CDR3 has 13 residues.

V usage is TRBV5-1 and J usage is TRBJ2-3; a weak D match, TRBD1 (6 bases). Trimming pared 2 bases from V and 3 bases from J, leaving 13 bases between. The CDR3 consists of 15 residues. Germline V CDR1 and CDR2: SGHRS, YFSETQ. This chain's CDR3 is CASSFDGGRTDTQYF. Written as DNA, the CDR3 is TGCGCCAGCAGCTTCGATGGGGGCCGAACAGATACGCAGTATTTT. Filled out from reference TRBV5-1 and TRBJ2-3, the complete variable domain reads KAGVTQTPRYLIKTRGQQVTLSCSPISGHRSVSWYQQTPGQGLQFLFEYFSETQRNKGNFPGRFSGRQFSNSRSEMNVSTLELGDSALYLCASSFDGGRTDTQYFGPGTRLTVL.

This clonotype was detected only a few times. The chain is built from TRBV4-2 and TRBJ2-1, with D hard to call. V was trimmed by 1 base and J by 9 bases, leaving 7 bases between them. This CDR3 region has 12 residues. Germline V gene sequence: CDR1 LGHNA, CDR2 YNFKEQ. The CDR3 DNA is TGTGCCAGCAGCCAAGGTCGAAGTGAGCAGTTCTTC. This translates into CASSQGRSEQFF.

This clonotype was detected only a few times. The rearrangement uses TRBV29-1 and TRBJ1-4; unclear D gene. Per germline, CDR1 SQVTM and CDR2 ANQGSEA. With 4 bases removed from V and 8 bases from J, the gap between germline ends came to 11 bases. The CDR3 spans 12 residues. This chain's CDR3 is CSVATPGEKLFF. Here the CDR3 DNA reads TGCAGCGTTGCTACGCCGGGCGAAAAACTGTTTTTT.